This TCR beta chain appears in the sequencing data of a study of blood T cell repertoires in COVID-19. Study overall: Italy, Spain and the United States were the sources of the convalescent and acute COVID-19 samples.

Germline values: CDR1 LNHNV, CDR2 YYDKDF (reference sequence). CDR3 size: 14 residues. The germline V and J ends were trimmed by 6 bases and 4 bases, with 12 bases remaining between them. Some clones are missing from TCRdb's copy, which holds only in-frame ones; the method was immunoSEQ multiplex PCR. The sample yields 200,000 to 250,000 clones, more than 75% seen once. This chain links TRBV15 with TRBJ2-2, with a possible D match to TRBD1 (6 bases). The sample consisted of peripheral blood. This sequence originates from an elderly man with acute or convalescent COVID-19. CDR3 bases: TGTGCCACCAGGGAAGACAGGCTCACCGGGGAGCTGTTTTTT. As protein: CATREDRLTGELFF.